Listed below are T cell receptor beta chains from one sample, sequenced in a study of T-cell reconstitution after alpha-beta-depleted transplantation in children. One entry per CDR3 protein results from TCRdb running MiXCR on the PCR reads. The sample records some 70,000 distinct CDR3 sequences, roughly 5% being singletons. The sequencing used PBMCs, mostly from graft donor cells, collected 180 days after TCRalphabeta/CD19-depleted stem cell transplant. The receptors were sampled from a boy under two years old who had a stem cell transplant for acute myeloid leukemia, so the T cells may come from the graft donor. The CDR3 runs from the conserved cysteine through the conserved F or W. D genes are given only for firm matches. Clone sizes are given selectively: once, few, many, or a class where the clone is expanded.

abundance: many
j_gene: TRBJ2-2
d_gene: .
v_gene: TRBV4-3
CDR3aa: CASSLARHTGELFF
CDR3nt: TGCGCCAGCAGCCTAGCTAGGCACACCGGGGAGCTGTTTTTT

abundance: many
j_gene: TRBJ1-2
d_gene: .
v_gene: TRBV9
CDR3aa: CASSVGPSYGYTF
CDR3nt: TGTGCCAGCAGCGTAGGGCCCTCCTATGGCTACACCTTC

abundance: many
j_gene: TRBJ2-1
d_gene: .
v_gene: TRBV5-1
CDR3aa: CASSLGQRWDEQFF
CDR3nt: TGCGCCAGCAGCCTAGGACAGAGATGGGATGAGCAGTTCTTC

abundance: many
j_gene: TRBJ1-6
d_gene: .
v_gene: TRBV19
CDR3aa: CASSMRTVDNSPLHF
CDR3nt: TGTGCCAGTAGTATGCGGACAGTAGATAATTCACCCCTCCACTTT

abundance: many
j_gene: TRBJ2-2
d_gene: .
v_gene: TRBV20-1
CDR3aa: CSARPPGSGGELFF
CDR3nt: TGCAGTGCTAGACCTCCGGGCTCCGGAGGGGAGCTGTTTTTT

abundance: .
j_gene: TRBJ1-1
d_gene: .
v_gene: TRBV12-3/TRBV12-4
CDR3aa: CASTPGGYTEAFF
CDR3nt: TGTGCCAGCACCCCGGGTGGATACACTGAAGCTTTCTTT

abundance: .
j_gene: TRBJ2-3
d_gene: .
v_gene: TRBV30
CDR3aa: CAWSSGVGEDTQYF
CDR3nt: TGTGCCTGGAGTTCGGGCGTAGGGGAGGATACGCAGTATTTT

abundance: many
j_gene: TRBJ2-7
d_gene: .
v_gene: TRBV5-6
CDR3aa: CASSRGLFYEQYF
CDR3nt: TGTGCCAGCAGCCGAGGGCTGTTCTACGAGCAGTACTTC

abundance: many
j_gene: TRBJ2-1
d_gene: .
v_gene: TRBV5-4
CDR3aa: CASSPGRGDEQFF
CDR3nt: TGTGCCAGCAGCCCCGGCAGGGGGGATGAGCAGTTCTTC

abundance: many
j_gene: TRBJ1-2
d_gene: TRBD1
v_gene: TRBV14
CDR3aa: CASSRSPTGWYYGYTF
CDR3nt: TGTGCCAGCAGCCGGTCACCGACAGGGTGGTACTATGGCTACACCTTC

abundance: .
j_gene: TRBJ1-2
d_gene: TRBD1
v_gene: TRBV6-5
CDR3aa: CASSYSRPGTGKNGYTF
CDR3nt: TGTGCCAGCAGTTACTCGCGCCCCGGGACAGGGAAAAATGGCTACACCTTC

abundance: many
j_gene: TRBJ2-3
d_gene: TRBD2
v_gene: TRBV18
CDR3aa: CASSPGSGPLTDTQYF
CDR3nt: TGTGCCAGCTCACCTGGTAGCGGGCCGCTCACAGATACGCAGTATTTT

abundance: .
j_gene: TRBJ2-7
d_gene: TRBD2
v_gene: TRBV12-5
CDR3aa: CASGTRRSGLAGSYEQYF
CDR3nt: TGTGCTAGTGGCACCCGACGATCCGGACTAGCGGGGTCCTACGAGCAGTACTTC

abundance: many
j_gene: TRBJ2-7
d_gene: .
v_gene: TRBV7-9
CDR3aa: CASSLSQGISYEQYF
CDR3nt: TGTGCCAGCAGCTTGAGCCAGGGCATTTCCTACGAGCAGTACTTC

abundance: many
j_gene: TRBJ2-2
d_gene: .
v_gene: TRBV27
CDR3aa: CASSFPAGELFF
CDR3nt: TGTGCCAGCAGTTTTCCCGCCGGGGAGCTGTTTTTT

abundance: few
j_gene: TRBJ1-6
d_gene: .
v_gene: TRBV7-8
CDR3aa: CASSLTQGYGSPLHF
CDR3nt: TGTGCCAGCAGCTTAACACAGGGTTACGGGTCACCCCTCCACTTT

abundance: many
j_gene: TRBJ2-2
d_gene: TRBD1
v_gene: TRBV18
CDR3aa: CASSRPGGYTGELFF
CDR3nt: TGTGCCAGCTCACGACCAGGGGGTTACACCGGGGAGCTGTTTTTT

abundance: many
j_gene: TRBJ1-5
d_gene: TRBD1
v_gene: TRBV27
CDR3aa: CASSTGDQPQHF
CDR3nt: TGTGCCAGCAGTACAGGGGATCAGCCCCAGCATTTT

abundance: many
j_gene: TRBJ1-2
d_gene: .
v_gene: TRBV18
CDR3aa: CASSPQDSYGYTF
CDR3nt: TGTGCCAGCTCACCCCAGGACTCTTATGGCTACACCTTC

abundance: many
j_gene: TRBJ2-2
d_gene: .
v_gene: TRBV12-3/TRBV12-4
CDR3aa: CASSFGLDTGELFF
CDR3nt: TGTGCCAGCAGTTTCGGCCTGGACACCGGGGAGCTGTTTTTT

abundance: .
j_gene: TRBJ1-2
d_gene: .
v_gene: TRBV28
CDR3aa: CASSPPLGYYGYTF
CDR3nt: TGTGCCAGCAGTCCCCCCTTGGGCTACTATGGCTACACCTTC

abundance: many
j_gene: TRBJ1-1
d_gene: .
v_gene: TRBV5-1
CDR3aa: CASDRLDEAFF
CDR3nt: TGCGCCAGTGACAGGTTGGATGAAGCTTTCTTT

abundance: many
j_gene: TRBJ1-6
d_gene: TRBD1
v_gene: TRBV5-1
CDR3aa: CASSYGQGSNSPLHF
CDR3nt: TGCGCCAGCAGCTACGGACAGGGGTCTAATTCACCCCTCCACTTT

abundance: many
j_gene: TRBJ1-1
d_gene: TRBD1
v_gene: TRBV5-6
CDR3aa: CASSSRPGQVNTEAFF
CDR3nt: TGTGCCAGCAGCTCAAGACCGGGACAGGTGAACACTGAAGCTTTCTTT

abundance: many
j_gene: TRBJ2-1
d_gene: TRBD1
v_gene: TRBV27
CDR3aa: CASRRTGHEQFF
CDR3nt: TGTGCCAGCAGACGGACAGGCCATGAGCAGTTCTTC

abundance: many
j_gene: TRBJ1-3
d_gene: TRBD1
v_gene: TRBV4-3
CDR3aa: CASSQELGGDRVDTIYF
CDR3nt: TGCGCCAGCAGCCAAGAGCTCGGGGGTGACAGGGTTGACACCATATATTTT

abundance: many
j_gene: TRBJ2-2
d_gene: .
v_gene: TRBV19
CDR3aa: CASSGRTRTGELFF
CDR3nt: TGTGCCAGTTCGGGTCGGACGAGGACCGGGGAGCTGTTTTTT

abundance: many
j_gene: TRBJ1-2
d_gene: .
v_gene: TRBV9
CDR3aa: CASSVRPNYGYTF
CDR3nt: TGTGCCAGCAGCGTTCGCCCAAACTATGGCTACACCTTC

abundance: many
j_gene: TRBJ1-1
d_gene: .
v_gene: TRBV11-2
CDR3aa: CASSQTGREAFF
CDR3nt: TGTGCCAGCAGCCAGACAGGCCGAGAGGCTTTCTTT

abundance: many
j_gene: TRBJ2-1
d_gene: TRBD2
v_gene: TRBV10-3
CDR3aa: CAIGEGTNEQFF
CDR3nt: TGTGCCATCGGGGAGGGGACCAATGAGCAGTTCTTC

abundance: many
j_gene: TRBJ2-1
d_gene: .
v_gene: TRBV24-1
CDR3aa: CATSGGTYNEQFF
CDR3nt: TGTGCCACCAGTGGCGGTACCTACAATGAGCAGTTCTTC